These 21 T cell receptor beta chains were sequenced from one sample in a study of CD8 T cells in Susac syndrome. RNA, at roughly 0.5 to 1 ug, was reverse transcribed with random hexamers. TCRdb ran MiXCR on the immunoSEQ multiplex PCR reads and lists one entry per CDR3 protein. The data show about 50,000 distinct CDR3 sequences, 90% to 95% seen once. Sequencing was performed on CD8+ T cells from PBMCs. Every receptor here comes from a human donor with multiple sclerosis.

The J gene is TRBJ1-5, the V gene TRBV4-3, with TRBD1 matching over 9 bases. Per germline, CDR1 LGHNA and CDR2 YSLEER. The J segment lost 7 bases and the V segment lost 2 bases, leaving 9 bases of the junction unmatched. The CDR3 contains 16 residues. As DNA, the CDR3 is TGCGCCAGCAGCCAAACCCTAGACAGGGGGGGACAGCCCCAGCATTTT. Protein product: CASSQTLDRGGQPQHF.

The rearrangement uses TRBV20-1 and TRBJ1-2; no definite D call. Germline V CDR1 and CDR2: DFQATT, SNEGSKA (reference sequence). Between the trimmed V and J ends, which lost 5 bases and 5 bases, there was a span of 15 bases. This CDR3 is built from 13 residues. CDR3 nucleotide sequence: TGCAGTGCTGCCGGGCTTACGGAGTATGGCTACACCTTC. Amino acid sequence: CSAAGLTEYGYTF.

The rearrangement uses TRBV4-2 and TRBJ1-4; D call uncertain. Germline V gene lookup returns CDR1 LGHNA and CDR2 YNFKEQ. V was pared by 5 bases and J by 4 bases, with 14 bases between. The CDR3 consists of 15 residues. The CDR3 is CASSTFPGNNEKLFF. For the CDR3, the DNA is TGTGCCAGCAGCACGTTTCCAGGAAATAATGAAAAACTGTTTTTT.

The CDR3 here is CASSSPLTGSFEKLFF. The CDR3 nucleotides read TGTGCCAGCAGCTCTCCTCTGACAGGGTCTTTTGAAAAACTGTTTTTT. The chain has TRBV7-9 and TRBJ1-4, with 7 bases matching TRBD1. Germline values: CDR1 SEHNR, CDR2 FQNEAQ (reference sequence). The ends lost 4 bases at V and 7 bases at J; junction bases unmatched: 12. CDR3 length: 16 amino acids.

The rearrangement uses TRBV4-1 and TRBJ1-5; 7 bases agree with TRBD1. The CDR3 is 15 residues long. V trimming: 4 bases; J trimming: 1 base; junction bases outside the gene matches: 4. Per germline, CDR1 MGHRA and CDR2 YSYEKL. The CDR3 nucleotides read TGCGCCAGCAGCCTAGACAGGGCGAGCAATCAGCCCCAGCATTTT. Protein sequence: CASSLDRASNQPQHF.

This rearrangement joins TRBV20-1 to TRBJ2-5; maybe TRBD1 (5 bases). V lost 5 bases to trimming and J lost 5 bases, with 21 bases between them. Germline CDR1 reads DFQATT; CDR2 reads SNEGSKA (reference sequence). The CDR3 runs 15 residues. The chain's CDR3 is CSAVNRQTPGETQYF. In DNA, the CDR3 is TGCAGTGCTGTGAACAGACAGACCCCCGGGGAGACCCAGTACTTC.

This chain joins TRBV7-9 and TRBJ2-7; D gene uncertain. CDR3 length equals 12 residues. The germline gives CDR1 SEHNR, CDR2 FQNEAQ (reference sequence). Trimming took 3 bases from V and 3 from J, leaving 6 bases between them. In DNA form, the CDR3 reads TGTGCCAGCAGCTTGTCCCTCTACGAGCAGTACTTC. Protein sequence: CASSLSLYEQYF.

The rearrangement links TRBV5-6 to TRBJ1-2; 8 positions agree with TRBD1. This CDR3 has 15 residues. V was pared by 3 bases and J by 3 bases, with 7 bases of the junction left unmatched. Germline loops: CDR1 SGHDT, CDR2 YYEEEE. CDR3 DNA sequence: TGTGCCAGCAGCTCGTTTGACAGGGGAGACTATGGCTACACCTTC. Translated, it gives CASSSFDRGDYGYTF.

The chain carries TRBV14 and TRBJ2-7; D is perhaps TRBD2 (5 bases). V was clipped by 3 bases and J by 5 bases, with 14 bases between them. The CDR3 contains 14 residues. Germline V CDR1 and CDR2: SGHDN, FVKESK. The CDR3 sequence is CASSHRPGWDEQYF. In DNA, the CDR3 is TGTGCCAGCAGCCACAGGCCGGGGTGGGACGAGCAGTACTTC.

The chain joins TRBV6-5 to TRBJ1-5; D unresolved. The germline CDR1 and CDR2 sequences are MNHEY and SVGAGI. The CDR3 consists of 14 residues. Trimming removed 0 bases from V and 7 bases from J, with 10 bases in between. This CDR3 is CASSYSPVRQPQHF. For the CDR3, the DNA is TGTGCCAGCAGTTACTCCCCAGTCAGGCAGCCCCAGCATTTT.

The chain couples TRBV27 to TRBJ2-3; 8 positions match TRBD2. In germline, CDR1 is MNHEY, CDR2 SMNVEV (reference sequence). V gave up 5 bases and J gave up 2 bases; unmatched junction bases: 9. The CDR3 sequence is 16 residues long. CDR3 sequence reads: CASSPSRGGNTDTQYF. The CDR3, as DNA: TGTGCCAGCAGTCCCTCTCGGGGGGGTAACACAGATACGCAGTATTTT.

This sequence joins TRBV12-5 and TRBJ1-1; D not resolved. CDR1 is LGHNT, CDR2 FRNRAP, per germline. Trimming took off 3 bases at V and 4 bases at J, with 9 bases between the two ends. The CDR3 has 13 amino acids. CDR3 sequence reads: CASGLEWSTEAFF. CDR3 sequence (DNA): TGTGCTAGTGGTTTAGAGTGGAGCACTGAAGCTTTCTTT. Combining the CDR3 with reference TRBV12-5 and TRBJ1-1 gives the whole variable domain DARVTQTPRHKVTEMGQEVTMRCQPILGHNTVFWYRQTMMQGLELLAYFRNRAPLDDSGMPKDRFSAEMPDATLATLKIQPSEPRDSAVYFCASGLEWSTEAFFGQGTRLTVV.

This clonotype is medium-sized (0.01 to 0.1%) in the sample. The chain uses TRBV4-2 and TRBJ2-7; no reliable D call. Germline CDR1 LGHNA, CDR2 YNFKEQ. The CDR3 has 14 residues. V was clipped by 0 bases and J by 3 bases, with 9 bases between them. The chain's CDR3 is CASSQDDTIYEQYF. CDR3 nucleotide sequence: TGTGCCAGCAGCCAAGATGACACCATCTACGAGCAGTACTTC.

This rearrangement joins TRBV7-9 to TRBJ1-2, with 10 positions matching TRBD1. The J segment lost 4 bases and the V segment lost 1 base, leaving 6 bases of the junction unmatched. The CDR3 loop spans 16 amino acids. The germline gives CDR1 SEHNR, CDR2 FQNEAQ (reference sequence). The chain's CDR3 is CASSLDGQGGSYGYTF. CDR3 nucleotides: TGTGCCAGCAGCTTAGACGGACAGGGGGGCTCCTATGGCTACACCTTC.

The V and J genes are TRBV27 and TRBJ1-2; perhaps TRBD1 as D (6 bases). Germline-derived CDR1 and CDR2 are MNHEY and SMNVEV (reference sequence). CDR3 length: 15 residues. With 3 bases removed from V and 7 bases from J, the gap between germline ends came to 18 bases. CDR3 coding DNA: TGTGCCAGCAGTTTGGGTTGGGGGGCGCTTTCTGGCTACACCTTC. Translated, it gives CASSLGWGALSGYTF.

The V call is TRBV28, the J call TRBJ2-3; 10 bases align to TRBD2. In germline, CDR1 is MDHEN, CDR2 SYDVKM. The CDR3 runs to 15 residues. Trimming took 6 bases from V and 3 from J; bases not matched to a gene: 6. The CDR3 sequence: CASRAPGLATDTQYF. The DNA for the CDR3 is TGTGCCAGCAGGGCTCCGGGACTAGCGACAGATACGCAGTATTTT.

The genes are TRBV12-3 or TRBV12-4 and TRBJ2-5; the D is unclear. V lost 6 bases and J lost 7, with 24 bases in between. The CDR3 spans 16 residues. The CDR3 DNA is TGTGCCAGCAGACCAAGACTGGAGCAAGACTGGGGGACCCAGTACTTC. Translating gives CASRPRLEQDWGTQYF.

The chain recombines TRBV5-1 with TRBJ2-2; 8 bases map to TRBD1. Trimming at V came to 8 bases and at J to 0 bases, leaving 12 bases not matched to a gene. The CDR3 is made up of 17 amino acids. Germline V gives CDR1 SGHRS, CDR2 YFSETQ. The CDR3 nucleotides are TGCGCCAGTACCTTTTTAGGGACAGGTCCGAACACCGGGGAGCTGTTTTTT. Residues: CASTFLGTGPNTGELFF.

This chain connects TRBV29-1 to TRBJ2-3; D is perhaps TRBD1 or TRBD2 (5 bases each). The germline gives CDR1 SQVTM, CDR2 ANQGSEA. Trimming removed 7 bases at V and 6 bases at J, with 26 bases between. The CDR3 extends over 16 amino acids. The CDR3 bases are TGCAGCGCGGGATCGACCTTCAATGGGTGGGGGGATACGCAGTATTTT. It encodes CSAGSTFNGWGDTQYF.

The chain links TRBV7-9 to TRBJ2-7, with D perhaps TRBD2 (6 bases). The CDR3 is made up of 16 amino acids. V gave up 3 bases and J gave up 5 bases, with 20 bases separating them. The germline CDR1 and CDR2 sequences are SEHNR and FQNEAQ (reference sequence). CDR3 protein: CASSLPLGQGGNEQYF. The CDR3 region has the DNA TGTGCCAGCAGCTTGCCTCTCGGCCAGGGAGGAAACGAGCAGTACTTC.

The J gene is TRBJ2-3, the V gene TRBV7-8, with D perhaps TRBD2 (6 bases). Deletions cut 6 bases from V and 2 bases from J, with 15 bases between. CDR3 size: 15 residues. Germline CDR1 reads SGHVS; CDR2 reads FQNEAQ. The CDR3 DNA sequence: TGTGCCAGCAGTAGGTGGGCGGGGCCCACAGATACGCAGTATTTT. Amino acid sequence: CASSRWAGPTDTQYF.